The rows below give T cell receptor beta chains drawn from one sample of a study of blood T cell repertoires in COVID-19. This table comes from immunoSEQ multiplex PCR, and its TCRdb copy is limited to in-frame clones, with some not included. The sample carries around 120,000 clones, around 89% recorded once. The specimen sequenced was peripheral blood. Receptors were obtained from a human donor in a cohort sampled during active COVID-19. Both conserved end residues are part of each CDR3. The order of the fields is CDR3 length, V gene, clone size, J gene, D gene, CDR3 protein, CDR3 DNA. A D gene is named only where the DNA matches it firmly. Size values are once, few and many counts, or a class for expanded clones, and some rows have none.

12,TRBV12-3/TRBV12-4,-,TRBJ2-7,-,CASSFGVGEQYF,TGTGCCAGCAGTTTCGGAGTTGGCGAGCAGTACTTC
16,TRBV5-1,-,TRBJ2-3,TRBD2,CASSLSAGGLTDTQYF,TGCGCCAGCAGCTTGTCAGCGGGGGGTTTAACAGATACGCAGTATTTT
13,TRBV5-1,-,TRBJ2-5,-,CASSLGGRETQYF,TGCGCCAGCAGCTTAGGGGGAAGGGAGACCCAGTACTTC
16,TRBV7-8,-,TRBJ2-1,TRBD1,CASSLVFGRGINEQFF,TGTGCCAGCAGCTTAGTGTTCGGCAGGGGGATCAATGAGCAGTTCTTC
11,TRBV20-1,-,TRBJ1-1,TRBD1,CSAQGGTEAFF,TGCAGTGCCCAGGGGGGCACTGAAGCTTTCTTT
14,TRBV5-4,-,TRBJ2-1,-,CASTRASSVNEQFF,TGTGCCAGCACAAGAGCTTCGTCTGTTAATGAGCAGTTCTTC
12,TRBV24-1,-,TRBJ2-7,-,CATSDYRGEQYF,TGTGCCACCAGTGATTATCGGGGGGAGCAGTACTTC
16,TRBV25-1,-,TRBJ1-5,-,CASSDGGGLSNQPQHF,TGTGCCAGCAGTGATGGGGGGGGACTTAGCAATCAGCCCCAGCATTTT
15,TRBV27,few,TRBJ2-7,TRBD2,CASSPGTSGTYEQYF,TGTGCCAGCAGTCCAGGGACTAGCGGGACCTACGAGCAGTACTTC
15,TRBV5-4,-,TRBJ2-6,TRBD1,CASGGTGTGANVLTF,TGTGCCAGCGGAGGGACAGGGACTGGGGCCAACGTCCTGACTTTC
15,TRBV11-3,-,TRBJ2-3,-,CASRIGGTSTDTQYF,TGTGCCAGCAGAATTGGGGGGACCTCCACAGATACGCAGTATTTT
11,TRBV5-4,few,TRBJ2-7,-,CASSLTGEQYF,TGTGCCAGCAGCCTCACTGGTGAGCAGTACTTC
13,TRBV6-5,-,TRBJ1-1,TRBD1,CASSRQGNTEAFF,TGTGCCAGCAGTAGACAGGGGAACACTGAAGCTTTCTTT
18,TRBV5-1,-,TRBJ1-2,TRBD1,CASSQGQGVDLDNYGYTF,TGCGCCAGCAGCCAGGGACAGGGGGTCGACTTAGATAACTATGGCTACACCTTC
17,TRBV10-3,-,TRBJ2-3,TRBD2,CAISESRGLAGLDTQYF,TGTGCCATCAGTGAGTCCCGGGGACTAGCGGGGCTAGATACGCAGTATTTT
15,TRBV7-9,-,TRBJ1-6,TRBD1,CASSSQGALNSPLHF,TGTGCCAGCAGCTCACAGGGGGCTCTGAATTCACCCCTCCACTTT
17,TRBV4-1,-,TRBJ2-7,-,CASSLTWAGLSSYEQYF,TGCGCCAGCAGCCTAACTTGGGCGGGGCTGAGCTCCTACGAGCAGTACTTC
14,TRBV20-1,-,TRBJ2-1,TRBD1,CSASPEDRVNEQFF,TGCAGTGCTAGTCCCGAAGACAGGGTAAATGAGCAGTTCTTC
12,TRBV24-1,-,TRBJ2-3,-,CATSGLGDTQYF,TGTGCCACCAGTGGCCTCGGAGATACGCAGTATTTT
14,TRBV7-6,-,TRBJ1-1,TRBD1,CASSMGQGVTEAFF,TGTGCCAGCAGCATGGGACAGGGGGTCACTGAAGCTTTCTTT
15,TRBV18,once,TRBJ2-7,-,CASSPPSQDTYEQYF,TGTGCCAGCTCACCACCTTCCCAGGACACCTACGAGCAGTACTTC
15,TRBV3-1/TRBV3-2,-,TRBJ1-1,TRBD1,CASSRNPGGNTEAFF,TGTGCCAGCAGCCGGAACCCAGGGGGCAACACTGAAGCTTTCTTT
15,TRBV6-5,-,TRBJ2-1,TRBD2,CASSHTGLLYNEQFF,TGTGCCAGCAGTCATACGGGACTACTATACAATGAGCAGTTCTTC
16,TRBV5-1,-,TRBJ2-1,-,CASSWGRSGAYNEQFF,TGCGCCAGCAGCTGGGGTCGCTCAGGGGCCTACAATGAGCAGTTCTTC
15,TRBV5-6,once,TRBJ2-3,TRBD2,CASSSRLAGTDTQYF,TGTGCCAGCAGCTCCAGACTAGCGGGCACAGATACGCAGTATTTT
13,TRBV3-1/TRBV3-2,-,TRBJ2-5,TRBD2,CASSNRAGETQYF,TGTGCCAGCAGCAATCGAGCGGGGGAGACCCAGTACTTC
15,TRBV6-5,-,TRBJ1-5,TRBD1,CASSLTGAINQPQHF,TGTGCCAGCAGCCTAACAGGGGCGATCAATCAGCCCCAGCATTTT
16,TRBV7-2,-,TRBJ2-7,-,CASSLTGGPSSYEQYF,TGTGCCAGCAGCCTGACCGGGGGGCCGAGCTCCTACGAGCAGTACTTC
19,TRBV21-1,-,TRBJ2-2,-,CASSNTHPGGGAYTGELFF,TGTGCCAGCAGCAATACCCACCCCGGTGGGGGGGCTTACACCGGGGAGCTGTTTTTT
14,TRBV29-1,-,TRBJ2-5,TRBD2,CSVVLAGRQETQYF,TGCAGCGTTGTACTAGCGGGGAGACAAGAGACCCAGTACTTC
10,TRBV20-1,-,TRBJ2-5,-,CSAYGETQYF,TGCAGTGCCTACGGGGAGACCCAGTACTTC
16,TRBV10-3,-,TRBJ2-5,TRBD2,CAISETSGKSRETQYF,TGTGCCATCAGTGAGACTAGCGGGAAAAGTCGAGAGACCCAGTACTTC
13,TRBV28,-,TRBJ2-7,-,CASSSTGSPEQYF,TGTGCCAGCAGTTCAACAGGGTCCCCCGAGCAGTACTTC
14,TRBV30,-,TRBJ2-7,TRBD2,CAWSSSGARYEQYF,TGTGCCTGGAGTTCGAGCGGGGCCCGGTACGAGCAGTACTTC
17,TRBV5-8,-,TRBJ2-1,TRBD2,CASSPGLAGAPLNEQFF,TGTGCCAGCAGCCCCGGACTAGCGGGGGCCCCCCTCAATGAGCAGTTCTTC
14,TRBV24-1,-,TRBJ1-3,TRBD1,CATSDRTGVGTIYF,TGTGCCACCAGTGATCGGACAGGAGTGGGGACCATATATTTT
15,TRBV7-9,-,TRBJ2-3,TRBD2,CASSSGLAGSDTQYF,TGTGCCAGCAGCTCAGGACTAGCGGGGTCAGATACGCAGTATTTT
14,TRBV9,-,TRBJ1-2,-,CASSPSSRGHGYTF,TGTGCCAGCAGCCCCAGTTCAAGAGGGCATGGCTACACCTTC
14,TRBV18,-,TRBJ1-6,-,CASSPRGDNSPLHF,TGTGCCAGCTCACCACGGGGGGATAATTCACCCCTCCACTTT
14,TRBV6-5,-,TRBJ2-7,-,CASSPQGTGVEQYF,TGTGCCAGCAGTCCCCAGGGTACGGGGGTCGAGCAGTACTTC
15,TRBV28,-,TRBJ1-2,-,CASSRVPRSGNGYTF,TGTGCCAGCAGTCGAGTGCCCCGGAGCGGTAATGGCTACACCTTC
16,TRBV2,-,TRBJ1-6,-,CASSFRQPGYNSPLHF,TGTGCCAGCAGCTTTCGACAGCCCGGCTATAATTCACCCCTCCACTTT
15,TRBV6-5,-,TRBJ2-7,-,CASSTQLEGGYEQYF,TGTGCCAGCAGTACCCAACTCGAAGGCGGCTACGAGCAGTACTTC
16,TRBV4-1,few,TRBJ1-5,-,CASSQDLQGSNQPQHF,TGCGCCAGCAGCCAAGATCTGCAGGGGAGCAATCAGCCCCAGCATTTT
13,TRBV13,-,TRBJ2-7,-,CASSLGRGYEQYF,TGTGCCAGCAGCTTAGGCCGAGGGTACGAGCAGTACTTC
15,TRBV5-1,-,TRBJ2-2,-,CASSLGPTNTGELFF,TGCGCCAGCAGCTTGGGGCCAACGAACACCGGGGAGCTGTTTTTT
13,TRBV7-9,few,TRBJ2-7,-,CASSALQGAEQYF,TGTGCCAGCAGCGCGCTACAGGGAGCCGAGCAGTACTTC
16,TRBV27,-,TRBJ1-6,-,CASSTEIHSYNSPLHF,TGTGCCAGCAGTACAGAAATCCACTCCTATAATTCACCCCTCCACTTT
12,TRBV9,-,TRBJ2-7,-,CASSSRSGEQYF,TGTGCCAGCAGCTCCCGGTCGGGGGAGCAGTACTTC
15,TRBV7-6,few,TRBJ2-2,-,CASSFRSGRTGELFF,TGTGCCAGCAGCTTCCGATCGGGAAGGACCGGGGAGCTGTTTTTT
15,TRBV7-8,-,TRBJ2-4,-,CASSLGWTEKNIQYF,TGTGCCAGCAGCTTAGGCTGGACAGAAAAAAACATTCAGTACTTC
14,TRBV27,-,TRBJ2-5,TRBD1,CASSVDRVQETQYF,TGTGCCAGCAGTGTAGACAGGGTGCAAGAGACCCAGTACTTC
13,TRBV27,-,TRBJ2-1,-,CASSPLRYDEQFF,TGTGCCAGCAGTCCCCTGCGATATGATGAGCAGTTCTTC
14,TRBV7-2,-,TRBJ1-2,TRBD1,CASSLEPGGYGYTF,TGTGCCAGCAGCTTAGAACCAGGGGGCTATGGCTACACCTTC
13,TRBV6-6,-,TRBJ1-1,TRBD1,CASSYGTGGEAFF,TGTGCCAGCAGTTACGGGACAGGGGGCGAAGCTTTCTTT
14,TRBV4-2,-,TRBJ2-7,TRBD1,CASSPNRGAYEQYF,TGTGCCAGCAGCCCCAACAGGGGTGCCTACGAGCAGTACTTC
14,TRBV2,-,TRBJ2-5,TRBD1,CASRRPRGQETQYF,TGTGCCAGCAGACGCCCCAGGGGGCAAGAGACCCAGTACTTC